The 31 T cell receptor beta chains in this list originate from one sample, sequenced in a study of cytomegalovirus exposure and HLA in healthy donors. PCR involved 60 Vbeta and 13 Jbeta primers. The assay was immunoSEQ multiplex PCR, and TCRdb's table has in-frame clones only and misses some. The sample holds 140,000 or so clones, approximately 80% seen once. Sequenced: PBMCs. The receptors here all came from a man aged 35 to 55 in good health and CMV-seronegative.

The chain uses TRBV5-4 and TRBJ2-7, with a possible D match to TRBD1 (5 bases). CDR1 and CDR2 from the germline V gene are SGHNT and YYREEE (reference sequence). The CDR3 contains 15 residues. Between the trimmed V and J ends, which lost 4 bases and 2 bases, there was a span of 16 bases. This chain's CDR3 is CASSPNPQVTYEQYF. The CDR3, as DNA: TGTGCCAGCAGCCCGAACCCACAGGTTACCTACGAGCAGTACTTC.

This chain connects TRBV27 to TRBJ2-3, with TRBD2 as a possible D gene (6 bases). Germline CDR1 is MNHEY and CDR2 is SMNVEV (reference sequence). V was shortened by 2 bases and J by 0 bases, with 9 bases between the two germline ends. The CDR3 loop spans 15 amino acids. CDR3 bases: TGTGCCAGCAGTTTAGAGCTAGCGAGCACAGATACGCAGTATTTT. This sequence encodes CASSLELASTDTQYF.

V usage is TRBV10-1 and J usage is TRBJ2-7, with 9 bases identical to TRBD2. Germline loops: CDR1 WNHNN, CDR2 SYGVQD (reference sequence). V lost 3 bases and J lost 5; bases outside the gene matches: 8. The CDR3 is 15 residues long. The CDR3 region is CASSDRAGGRDEQYF. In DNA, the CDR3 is TGCGCCAGCAGTGACCGGGCGGGGGGGAGGGACGAGCAGTACTTC.

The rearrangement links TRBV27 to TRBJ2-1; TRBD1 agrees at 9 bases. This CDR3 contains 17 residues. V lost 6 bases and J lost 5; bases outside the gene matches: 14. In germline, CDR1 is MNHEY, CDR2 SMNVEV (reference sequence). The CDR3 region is CASSSSAGTGFHNEQFF. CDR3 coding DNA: TGTGCCAGCAGCTCCTCGGCCGGGACAGGGTTCCACAATGAGCAGTTCTTC.

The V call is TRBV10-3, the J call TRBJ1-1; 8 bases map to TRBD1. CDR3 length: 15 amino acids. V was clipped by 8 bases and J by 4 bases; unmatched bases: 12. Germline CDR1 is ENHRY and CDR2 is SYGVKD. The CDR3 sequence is CAICDRTGRTTEAFF. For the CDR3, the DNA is TGTGCCATCTGCGACAGGACAGGGAGGACCACTGAAGCTTTCTTT.

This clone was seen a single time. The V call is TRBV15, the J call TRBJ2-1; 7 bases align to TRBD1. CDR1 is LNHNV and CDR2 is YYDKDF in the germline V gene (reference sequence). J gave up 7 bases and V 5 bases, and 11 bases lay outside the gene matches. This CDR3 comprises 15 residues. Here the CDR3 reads CATSPRDSLGNEQFF. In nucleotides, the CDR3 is TGTGCCACCAGCCCGAGGGACAGTCTTGGGAATGAGCAGTTCTTC.

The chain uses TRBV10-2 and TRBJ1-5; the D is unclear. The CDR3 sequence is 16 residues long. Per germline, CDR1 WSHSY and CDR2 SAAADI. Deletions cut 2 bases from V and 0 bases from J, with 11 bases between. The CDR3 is CASSEIGGDSNQPQHF. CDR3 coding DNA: TGCGCCAGCAGTGAGATCGGCGGGGATAGCAATCAGCCCCAGCATTTT.

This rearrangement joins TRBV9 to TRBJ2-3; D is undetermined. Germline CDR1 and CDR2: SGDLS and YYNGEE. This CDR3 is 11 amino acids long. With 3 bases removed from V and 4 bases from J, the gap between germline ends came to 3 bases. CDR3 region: CASSASDTQYF. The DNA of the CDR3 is TGTGCCAGCAGCGCCTCAGATACGCAGTATTTT.

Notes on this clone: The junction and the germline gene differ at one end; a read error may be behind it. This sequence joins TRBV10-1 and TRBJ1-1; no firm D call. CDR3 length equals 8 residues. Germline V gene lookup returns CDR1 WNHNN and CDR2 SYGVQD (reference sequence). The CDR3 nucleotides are TGCGCCAGCCGTGAAGCTTTCTTT. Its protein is CASREAFF.

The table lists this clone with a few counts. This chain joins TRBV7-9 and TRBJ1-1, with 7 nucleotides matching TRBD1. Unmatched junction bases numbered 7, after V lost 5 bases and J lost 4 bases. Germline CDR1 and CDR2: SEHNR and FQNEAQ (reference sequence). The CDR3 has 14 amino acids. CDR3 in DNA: TGTGCCAGCAGCCCCCGGGACAGAAGCACTGAAGCTTTCTTT. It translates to CASSPRDRSTEAFF. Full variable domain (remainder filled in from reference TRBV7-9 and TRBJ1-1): DTGVSQNPRHKITKRGQNVTFRCDPISEHNRLYWYRQTLGQGPEFLTYFQNEAQLEKSRLLSDRFSAERPKGSFSTLEIQRTEQGDSAMYLCASSPRDRSTEAFFGQGTRLTVV.

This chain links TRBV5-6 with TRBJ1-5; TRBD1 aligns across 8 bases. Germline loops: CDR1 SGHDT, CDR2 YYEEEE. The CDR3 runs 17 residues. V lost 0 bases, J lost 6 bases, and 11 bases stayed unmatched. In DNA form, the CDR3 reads TGTGCCAGCAGCTTGGGACAGGGGATCCAGCAGGGTCAGCCCCAGCATTTT. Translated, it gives CASSLGQGIQQGQPQHF. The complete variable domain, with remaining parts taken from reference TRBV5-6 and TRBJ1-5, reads DAGVTQSPTHLIKTRGQQVTLRCSPKSGHDTVSWYQQALGQGPQFIFQYYEEEERQRGNFPDRFSGHQFPNYSSELNVNALLLGDSALYLCASSLGQGIQQGQPQHFGDGTRLSIL.

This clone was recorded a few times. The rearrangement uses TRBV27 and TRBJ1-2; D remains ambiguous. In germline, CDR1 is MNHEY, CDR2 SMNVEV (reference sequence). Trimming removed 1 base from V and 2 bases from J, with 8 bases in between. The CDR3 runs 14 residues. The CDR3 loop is CASSLFSGNYGYTF. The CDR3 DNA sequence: TGTGCCAGCAGTTTATTCTCCGGGAACTATGGCTACACCTTC.

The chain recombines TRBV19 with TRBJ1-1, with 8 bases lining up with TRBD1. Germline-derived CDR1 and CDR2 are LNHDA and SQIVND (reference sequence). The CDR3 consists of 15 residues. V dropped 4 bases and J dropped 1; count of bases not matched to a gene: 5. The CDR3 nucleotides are TGTGCCAGTAGTACGGACAGGGCGGGGAACACTGAAGCTTTCTTT. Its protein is CASSTDRAGNTEAFF.

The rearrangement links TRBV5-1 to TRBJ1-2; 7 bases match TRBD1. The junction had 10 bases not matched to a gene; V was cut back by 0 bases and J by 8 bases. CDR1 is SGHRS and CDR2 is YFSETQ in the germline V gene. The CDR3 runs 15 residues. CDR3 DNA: TGCGCCAGCAGCTTGGGAGAAGGGACAGTTCACGGCTACACCTTC. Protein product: CASSLGEGTVHGYTF.

CDR3 nucleotide sequence: TGCGCCAGCAGCCAAGATAAGGGGTTAGCGAACACCGGGGAGCTGTTTTTT. Protein: CASSQDKGLANTGELFF. The chain combines TRBV4-1 with TRBJ2-2; perhaps TRBD1 as D (5 bases). This CDR3 region has 17 residues. Germline CDR1 and CDR2: MGHRA and YSYEKL. V lost 0 bases to trimming and J lost 0 bases, with 11 bases between them.

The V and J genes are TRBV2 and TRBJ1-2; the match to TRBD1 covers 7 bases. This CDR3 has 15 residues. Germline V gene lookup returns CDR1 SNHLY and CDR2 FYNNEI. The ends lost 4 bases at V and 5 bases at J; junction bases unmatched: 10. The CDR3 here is CASSADRVGWYGYTF. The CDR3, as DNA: TGTGCCAGCAGTGCCGACAGGGTAGGGTGGTATGGCTACACCTTC. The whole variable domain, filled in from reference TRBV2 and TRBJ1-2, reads EPEVTQTPSHQVTQMGQEVILRCVPISNHLYFYWYRQILGQKVEFLVSFYNNEISEKSEIFDDQFSVERPDGSNFTLKIRSTKLEDSAMYFCASSADRVGWYGYTFGSGTRLTVV.

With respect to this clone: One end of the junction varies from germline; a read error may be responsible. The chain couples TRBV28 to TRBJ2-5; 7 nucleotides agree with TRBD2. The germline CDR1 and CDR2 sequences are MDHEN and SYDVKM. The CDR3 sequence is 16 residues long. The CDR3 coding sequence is TGTGCCAGCATAGGGAGGGGCGCGGGGCCCGTAGAGGCCCAGTACTTC. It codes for CASIGRGAGPVEAQYF.

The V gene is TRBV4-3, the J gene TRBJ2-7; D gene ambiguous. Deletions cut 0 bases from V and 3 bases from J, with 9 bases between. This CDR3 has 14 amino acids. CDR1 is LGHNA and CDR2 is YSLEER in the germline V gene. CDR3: CASSQDTIGYEQYF. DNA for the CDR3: TGCGCCAGCAGCCAAGATACTATCGGCTACGAGCAGTACTTC.

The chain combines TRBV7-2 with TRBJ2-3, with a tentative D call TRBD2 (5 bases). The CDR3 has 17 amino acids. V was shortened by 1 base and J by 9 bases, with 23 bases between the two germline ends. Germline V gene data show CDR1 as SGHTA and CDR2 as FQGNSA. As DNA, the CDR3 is TGTGCCAGCAGCTTAGGAACCCGGACTCGAAGTCTAGGGACGCAGTATTTT. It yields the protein CASSLGTRTRSLGTQYF.

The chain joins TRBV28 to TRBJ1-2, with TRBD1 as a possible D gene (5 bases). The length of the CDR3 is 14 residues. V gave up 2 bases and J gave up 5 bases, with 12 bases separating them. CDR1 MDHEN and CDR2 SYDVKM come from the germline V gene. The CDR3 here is CASSLKGKGYGYTF. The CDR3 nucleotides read TGTGCCAGCAGTTTAAAAGGCAAGGGGTATGGCTACACCTTC.

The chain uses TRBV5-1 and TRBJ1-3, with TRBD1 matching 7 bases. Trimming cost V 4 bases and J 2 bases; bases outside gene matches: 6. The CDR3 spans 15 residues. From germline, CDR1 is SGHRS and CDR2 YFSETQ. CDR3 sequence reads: CASSLTGVAGNTIYF. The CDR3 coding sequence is TGCGCCAGCAGCCTTACAGGGGTAGCTGGAAACACCATATATTTT.

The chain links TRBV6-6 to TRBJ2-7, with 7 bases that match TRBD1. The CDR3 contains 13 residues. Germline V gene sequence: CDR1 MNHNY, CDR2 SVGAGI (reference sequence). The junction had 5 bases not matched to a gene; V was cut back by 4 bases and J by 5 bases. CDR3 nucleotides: TGTGCCAGCAGTTGGCCGGGACAGAACGAGCAGTACTTC. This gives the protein CASSWPGQNEQYF.

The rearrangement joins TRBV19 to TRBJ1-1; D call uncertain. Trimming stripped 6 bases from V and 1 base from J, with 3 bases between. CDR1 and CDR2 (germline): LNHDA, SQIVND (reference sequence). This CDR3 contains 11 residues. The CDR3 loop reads CASRRNTEAFF. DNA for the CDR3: TGTGCCAGTAGGAGGAACACTGAAGCTTTCTTT.

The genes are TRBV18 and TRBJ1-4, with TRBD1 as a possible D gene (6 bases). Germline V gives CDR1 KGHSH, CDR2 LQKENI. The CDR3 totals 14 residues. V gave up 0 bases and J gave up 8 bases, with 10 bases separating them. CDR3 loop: CASSPPGTREKLFF. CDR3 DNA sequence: TGTGCCAGCTCACCACCAGGGACAAGAGAAAAACTGTTTTTT.

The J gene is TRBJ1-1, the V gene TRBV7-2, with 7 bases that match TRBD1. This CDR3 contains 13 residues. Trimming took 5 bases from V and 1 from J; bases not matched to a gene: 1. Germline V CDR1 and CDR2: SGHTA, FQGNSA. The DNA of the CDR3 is TGTGCCAGCAGCAGGGACAGGAACACTGAAGCTTTCTTT. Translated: CASSRDRNTEAFF.

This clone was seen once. The CDR3 region is CASSEGSLSGANVLTF. DNA of the CDR3: TGTGCCAGCAGCGAGGGCTCCCTCTCTGGGGCCAACGTCCTGACTTTC. This chain connects TRBV28 to TRBJ2-6, with D possibly matching TRBD2 (5 bases). In germline, CDR1 is MDHEN, CDR2 SYDVKM. The CDR3 contains 16 residues. V lost 6 bases to trimming and J lost 0 bases, with 12 bases between them. Supplemented by reference TRBV28 and TRBJ2-6, the full variable domain reads DVKVTQSSRYLVKRTGEKVFLECVQDMDHENMFWYRQDPGLGLRLIYFSYDVKMKEKGDIPEGYSVSREKKERFSLILESASTNQTSMYLCASSEGSLSGANVLTFGAGSRLTVL.

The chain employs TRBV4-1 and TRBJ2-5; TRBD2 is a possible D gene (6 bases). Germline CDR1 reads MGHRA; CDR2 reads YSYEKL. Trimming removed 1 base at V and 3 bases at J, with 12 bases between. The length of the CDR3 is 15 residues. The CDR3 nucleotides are TGCGCCAGCAGCCAAGTGGAGGGCGGGGAAGAGACCCAGTACTTC. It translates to CASSQVEGGEETQYF.

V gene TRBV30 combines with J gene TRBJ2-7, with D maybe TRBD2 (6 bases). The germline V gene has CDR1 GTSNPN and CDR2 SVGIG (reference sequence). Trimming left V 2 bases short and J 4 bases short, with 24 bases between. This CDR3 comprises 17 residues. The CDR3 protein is CAWSPGVGAVGIYEQYF. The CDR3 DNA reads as TGTGCCTGGAGTCCGGGGGTGGGAGCCGTCGGAATTTACGAGCAGTACTTC.

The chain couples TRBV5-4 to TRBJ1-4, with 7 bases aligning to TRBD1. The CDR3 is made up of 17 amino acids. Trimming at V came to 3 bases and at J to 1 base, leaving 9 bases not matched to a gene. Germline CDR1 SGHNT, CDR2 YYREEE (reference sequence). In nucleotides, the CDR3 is TGTGCCAGCAGCTCCACACTAACAGGGGAAACTAATGAAAAACTGTTTTTT. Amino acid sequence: CASSSTLTGETNEKLFF.

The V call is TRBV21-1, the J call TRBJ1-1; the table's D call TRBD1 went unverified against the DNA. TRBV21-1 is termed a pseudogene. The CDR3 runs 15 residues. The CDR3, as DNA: TGTGCCAGCAGCACTTCTGACAGACTGAACACTGAAGCTTTCTTT. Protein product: CASSTSDRLNTEAFF.

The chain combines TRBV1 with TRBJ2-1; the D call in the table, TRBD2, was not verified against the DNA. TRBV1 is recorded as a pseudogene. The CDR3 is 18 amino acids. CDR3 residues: CTSSQDHRLTSSYNEQFF. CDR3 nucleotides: TGCACCAGCAGCCAAGATCACCGGTTGACTAGCTCCTACAATGAGCAGTTCTTC.